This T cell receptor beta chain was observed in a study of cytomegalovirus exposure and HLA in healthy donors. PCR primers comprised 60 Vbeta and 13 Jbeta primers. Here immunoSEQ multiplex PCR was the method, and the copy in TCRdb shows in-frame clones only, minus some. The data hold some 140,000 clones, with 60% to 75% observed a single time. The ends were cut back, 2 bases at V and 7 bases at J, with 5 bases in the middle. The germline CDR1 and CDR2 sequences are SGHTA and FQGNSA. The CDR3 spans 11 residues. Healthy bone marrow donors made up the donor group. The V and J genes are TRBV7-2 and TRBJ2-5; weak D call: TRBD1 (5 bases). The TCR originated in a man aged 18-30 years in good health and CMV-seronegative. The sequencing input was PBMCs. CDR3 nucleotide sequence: TGTGCCAGCAGCTTAAGGGGGACCCAGTACTTC. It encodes CASSLRGTQYF.